The text below deals with one T cell receptor (beta chain). The germline CDR1 and CDR2 sequences are SNHLY and FYNNEI. The CDR3 extends over 11 amino acids. With 8 bases removed from V and 4 bases from J, the gap between germline ends came to 8 bases. This sample is drawn from a study of blood T cell repertoires in COVID-19. For the study at large: Some COVID-19 samples were acute and others convalescent; all came from the United States, Italy and Spain. T cells, B-cell-depleted T cells, or PBMCs provided the cDNA or gDNA that served as material.

Generated by immunoSEQ multiplex PCR, the TCRdb table keeps only in-frame clones and is missing some. The sample includes some 160,000 clones, 83% of them seen just once. The sequencing sample was made of peripheral blood. The sequence derives from a woman of 80 years or more with acute or convalescent COVID-19. V usage is TRBV2 and J usage is TRBJ1-1, with D hard to call. The CDR3 is CASLATTEAFF. The DNA of the CDR3 is TGTGCCAGCCTAGCAACCACTGAAGCTTTCTTT. The whole variable domain, remainder taken from reference TRBV2 and TRBJ1-1, is EPEVTQTPSHQVTQMGQEVILRCVPISNHLYFYWYRQILGQKVEFLVSFYNNEISEKSEIFDDQFSVERPDGSNFTLKIRSTKLEDSAMYFCASLATTEAFFGQGTRLTVV.